This is a list of T cell receptor beta chains from one sample in a study of blood T cell repertoires in COVID-19. Profiling relied on immunoSEQ multiplex PCR, and the TCRdb table lists in-frame clones only, not all of them. The data contain around 440,000 clones, 88% of them singletons. The sample was peripheral blood. All receptors derive from a woman between 45 and 65 years old with COVID-19, enrolled during active disease. The CDR3 runs from the conserved cysteine through the conserved F or W. A D gene is named only where the DNA matches it firmly. The size of a clone is reported for some rows only, either as once, few or many, or as a class for expanded clones.

J gene	clone size	V gene	D gene	CDR3 protein	CDR3 DNA
TRBJ2-1	NA	TRBV2	TRBD2	CASSTRTSGAYNEQFF	TGTGCCAGCAGCACCCGGACTAGCGGAGCTTACAATGAGCAGTTCTTC
TRBJ1-2	NA	TRBV2	NA	CARTRQAPGYTF	TGTGCCAGAACCCGACAGGCTCCCGGCTACACCTTC
TRBJ1-5	once	TRBV5-8	TRBD1	CASSGTANQPQHF	TGTGCCAGCAGCGGGACAGCCAATCAGCCCCAGCATTTT
TRBJ1-2	NA	TRBV5-6	TRBD1	CASSSGTAAFKSRGGYTF	TGTGCCAGCAGCTCCGGGACAGCCGCTTTTAAGTCTCGGGGTGGCTACACCTTC
TRBJ2-3	few	TRBV19	TRBD2	CASSIGSGGPIDTQYF	TGTGCCAGTAGTATCGGTAGCGGGGGGCCAATAGATACGCAGTATTTT
TRBJ1-6	NA	TRBV7-3	TRBD1	CASSRGQGNSPLHF	TGTGCCAGCAGCCGCGGACAGGGGAATTCACCCCTCCACTTT
TRBJ2-4	NA	TRBV5-1	TRBD2	CASSTGEGNIQYF	TGCGCCAGCAGCACCGGGGAGGGAAACATTCAGTACTTC
TRBJ2-1	NA	TRBV5-1	NA	CASSWGGEGYNEQFF	TGCGCCAGCAGCTGGGGCGGGGAAGGTTACAATGAGCAGTTCTTC
TRBJ2-1	NA	TRBV5-1	NA	CASSFPDSNEQFF	TGCGCCAGCAGCTTTCCGGACAGCAATGAGCAGTTCTTC
TRBJ2-3	NA	TRBV7-9	TRBD1	CASSYWTGKSTDTQYF	TGTGCCAGCAGCTACTGGACAGGGAAGAGCACAGATACGCAGTATTTT
TRBJ1-1	NA	TRBV11-1	NA	CASSLGVNTEAFF	TGTGCCAGCAGCTTAGGAGTGAACACTGAAGCTTTCTTT
TRBJ2-5	NA	TRBV5-5	NA	CASSSRVRETQYF	TGTGCCAGCAGCTCCCGGGTTAGGGAGACCCAGTACTTC
TRBJ1-5	NA	TRBV2	NA	CASSEGSWTNQPQHF	TGTGCCAGCAGTGAAGGCAGTTGGACTAATCAGCCCCAGCATTTT
TRBJ1-2	NA	TRBV29-1	NA	CSVEAGRGNYGYTF	TGCAGCGTTGAGGCGGGGAGGGGTAACTATGGCTACACCTTC
TRBJ2-3	NA	TRBV11-1	TRBD1	CASSSTRDSSTDTQYF	TGTGCCAGCAGCTCGACCCGGGACAGCAGCACAGATACGCAGTATTTT
TRBJ2-7	NA	TRBV11-2	TRBD2	CASSLERGATYEQYF	TGTGCCAGCAGCCTAGAGCGGGGGGCTACCTACGAGCAGTACTTC
TRBJ1-1	NA	TRBV6-2/TRBV6-3	NA	CASSYRRRDTEAFF	TGTGCCAGCAGTTACCGACGGAGAGATACTGAAGCTTTCTTT
TRBJ2-7	few	TRBV30	TRBD2	CAWSEGSGGLYEQYF	TGTGCCTGGAGTGAGGGTAGCGGGGGGCTCTACGAGCAGTACTTC
TRBJ2-3	NA	TRBV2	TRBD2	CASSLRLAGITDTQYF	TGTGCCAGCAGTTTACGACTAGCGGGAATCACAGATACGCAGTATTTT
TRBJ2-3	few	TRBV15	TRBD2	CATSPGRGGDTQYF	TGTGCCACCAGTCCTGGGAGGGGCGGAGATACGCAGTATTTT
TRBJ2-7	NA	TRBV5-1	TRBD1	CASSSAPGTGGYEQYF	TGCGCCAGCAGCTCAGCCCCCGGGACAGGGGGATACGAGCAGTACTTC
TRBJ2-7	few	TRBV11-2	NA	CASSRNREPSYEQYF	TGTGCCAGCAGCCGGAACAGGGAACCTTCCTACGAGCAGTACTTC
TRBJ2-5	NA	TRBV7-7	NA	CASSPGVLQETQYF	TGTGCCAGCAGCCCGGGGGTATTGCAAGAGACCCAGTACTTC
TRBJ1-4	NA	TRBV28	TRBD1	CASSLLTGEAEKLFF	TGTGCCAGCAGTCTCTTGACAGGGGAGGCTGAAAAACTGTTTTTT
TRBJ1-3	NA	TRBV18	TRBD1	CASSPFRDRESVNTIYF	TGTGCCAGCTCGCCCTTCCGGGACAGGGAAAGCGTCAACACCATATATTTT
TRBJ1-1	NA	TRBV9	TRBD1	CASSVAGTGGTEAFF	TGTGCCAGCAGCGTTGCCGGGACAGGGGGTACTGAAGCTTTCTTT
TRBJ2-5	NA	TRBV6-5	NA	CASFRQGGEETQYF	TGTGCCAGCTTCCGCCAGGGGGGCGAAGAGACCCAGTACTTC
TRBJ2-2	few	TRBV6-6	TRBD1	CASTLSSGFGTGDTGELFF	TGTGCCAGCACTCTATCGAGTGGCTTCGGGACAGGGGACACCGGGGAGCTGTTTTTT
TRBJ2-2	NA	TRBV12-3/TRBV12-4	NA	CASSFGNTGELFF	TGTGCCAGCAGTTTCGGTAACACCGGGGAGCTGTTTTTT
TRBJ1-3	NA	TRBV7-9	TRBD1	CASSRDRGDSGNTIYF	TGTGCCAGCAGCAGAGACAGGGGCGACTCTGGAAACACCATATATTTT
TRBJ1-1	NA	TRBV12-5	NA	CASGLTGDTEAFF	TGTGCTAGTGGTTTGACGGGGGACACTGAAGCTTTCTTT
TRBJ1-2	NA	TRBV2	TRBD1	CASRLQGARGYGYTF	TGTGCCAGCAGGTTACAGGGGGCACGGGGCTATGGCTACACCTTC
TRBJ2-3	NA	TRBV3-1/TRBV3-2	TRBD2	CASTETSGGLNTQYF	TGTGCCAGCACCGAAACTAGCGGGGGGTTAAATACGCAGTATTTT
TRBJ1-5	once	TRBV5-4	NA	CASSPGGSNQPQHF	TGTGCCAGCAGCCCGGGGGGGAGCAATCAGCCCCAGCATTTT
TRBJ1-5	NA	TRBV30	TRBD1	CAWSVQGDQPQHF	TGTGCCTGGAGTGTTCAGGGGGATCAGCCCCAGCATTTT
TRBJ2-5	NA	TRBV28	NA	CASSLGGVETQYF	TGTGCCAGCAGTTTAGGAGGAGTTGAGACCCAGTACTTC